These 32 T cell receptor beta chains were all obtained from the same sample, sequenced in a study of blood T cell repertoires in COVID-19. TCRdb's copy holds only in-frame clones and misses some; the assay was immunoSEQ multiplex PCR. The sample has under 200,000 clones; around 87% are singletons. Sequencing used peripheral blood. The receptors stem from a woman between 70 and 85 years old with COVID-19, enrolled during active disease.

V is TRBV11-2 and J is TRBJ1-6, with a tentative D call TRBD1 (5 bases). Germline V gene data show CDR1 as SGHAT and CDR2 as FQNNGV. This CDR3 contains 16 residues. The V and J ends lost 5 bases and 1 base respectively, with 12 bases between them. CDR3 DNA sequence: TGTGCCAGCAGCCCCGTTAAGGGGTCCTATAATTCACCCCTCCACTTT. Encoded protein: CASSPVKGSYNSPLHF.

About this clone: The same CDR3 can be traced to other DNA sequences in this sample. This sequence joins TRBV5-1 and TRBJ1-2; 7 bases are a match to TRBD1. Germline V gives CDR1 SGHRS, CDR2 YFSETQ. The CDR3 extends over 14 amino acids. V lost 4 bases to trimming and J lost 2 bases; unmatched junction nucleotides: 5. The CDR3 DNA reads TGCGCCAGCAGCCCCCGGGACAGAAACTATGGCTACACCTTC. Residues: CASSPRDRNYGYTF.

V and J are TRBV5-4 and TRBJ2-2, with TRBD2 as a possible D gene (6 bases). This CDR3 has 13 amino acids. V lost 7 bases to trimming and J lost 2 bases, with 9 bases between them. Germline CDR1 reads SGHNT; CDR2 reads YYREEE (reference sequence). The CDR3 spells CASLAINTGELFF. The CDR3, as DNA: TGTGCCAGCCTAGCGATCAACACCGGGGAGCTGTTTTTT. Supplemented by reference TRBV5-4 and TRBJ2-2, the full variable domain reads ETGVTQSPTHLIKTRGQQVTLRCSSQSGHNTVSWYQQALGQGPQFIFQYYREEENGRGNFPPRFSGLQFPNYSSELNVNALELDDSALYLCASLAINTGELFFGEGSRLTVL.

The chain links TRBV11-1 to TRBJ2-5, with D perhaps matching TRBD1 (6 bases). Trimming left V 6 bases short and J 4 bases short, with 15 bases between. This CDR3 contains 14 residues. CDR1 is SGHAT, CDR2 FQDESV, per germline (reference sequence). The CDR3 here is CASSSGVIRETQYF. Here the CDR3 DNA reads TGTGCCAGCAGTTCAGGGGTCATTCGAGAGACCCAGTACTTC.

The rearrangement links TRBV4-1 to TRBJ2-5; 10 nucleotides match TRBD2. This CDR3 is built from 18 residues. With V trimmed by 5 bases and J by 5 bases, 17 bases remained unmatched. Germline loops: CDR1 MGHRA, CDR2 YSYEKL. CDR3 region: CASSEVLAGGGAGETQYF. In DNA form, the CDR3 reads TGCGCCAGCAGCGAAGTGTTAGCGGGGGGTGGAGCTGGGGAGACCCAGTACTTC.

The chain links TRBV7-3 to TRBJ1-2, with D perhaps matching TRBD1 (6 bases). Germline CDR1 and CDR2: SGHTA and FQGTGA. This CDR3 has 14 amino acids. Between the trimmed V and J ends, which lost 4 bases and 7 bases, there was a span of 16 bases. The CDR3 bases are TGTGCCAGCAGCTCGGACACAGGGATTAGTGGCTACACCTTC. Translation: CASSSDTGISGYTF. The full variable domain, in which reference TRBV7-3 and TRBJ1-2 provide the parts outside the CDR3, is GAGVSQTPSNKVTEKGKYVELRCDPISGHTALYWYRQSLGQGPEFLIYFQGTGAADDSGLPNDRFFAVRPEGSVSTLKIQRTERGDSAVYLCASSSDTGISGYTFGSGTRLTVV.

The rearrangement links TRBV27 to TRBJ2-3; 7 nucleotides align to TRBD2. The V segment lost 6 bases and the J segment 0 bases; nucleotides outside the gene matches: 12. The CDR3 consists of 17 residues. Germline loops: CDR1 MNHEY, CDR2 SMNVEV (reference sequence). Written as DNA, the CDR3 is TGTGCCAGCAGACCGGTCGTGGGGGGGAAGAGCACAGATACGCAGTATTTT. The encoded protein is CASRPVVGGKSTDTQYF.

V usage is TRBV6-1 and J usage is TRBJ1-6, with D hard to call. Trimming took 2 bases from V and 2 from J, leaving 7 bases between them. Germline values: CDR1 MNHNS, CDR2 SASEGT. The CDR3 length is 15 residues. The CDR3 sequence is CASSEFNTYNSPLHF. The CDR3 nucleotides read TGTGCCAGCAGTGAATTTAATACCTATAATTCACCCCTCCACTTT.

The rearrangement joins TRBV11-2 to TRBJ2-3; TRBD2 matches at 9 bases. CDR1 SGHAT and CDR2 FQNNGV come from the germline V gene. There are 15 residues in the CDR3. The junction had 9 bases not matched to a gene; V was cut back by 5 bases and J by 6 bases. The CDR3 bases are TGTGCCAGCAGCCCCTCAGCGGGGGGTACGGATACGCAGTATTTT. Translation: CASSPSAGGTDTQYF.

V is TRBV11-3 and J is TRBJ2-3, with TRBD2 identical over 12 bases. CDR1 SGHNT and CDR2 YENEEA come from the germline V gene. The CDR3 runs to 16 residues. J was trimmed by 1 base and V by 1 base; bases with no gene match: 0. The CDR3 spells CASSLGLAGGTDTQYF. The CDR3 bases are TGTGCCAGCAGCTTAGGACTAGCGGGGGGCACAGATACGCAGTATTTT.

This chain links TRBV19 with TRBJ2-1, with 7 bases identical to TRBD1. CDR3 length equals 12 residues. Germline V gives CDR1 LNHDA, CDR2 SQIVND (reference sequence). J lost 6 bases, V lost 5 bases, and 1 base had no gene match. The DNA for the CDR3 is TGTGCCAGTAGTGCAGGGGGCAATGAGCAGTTCTTC. Translated: CASSAGGNEQFF.

The chain links TRBV6-6 to TRBJ1-3, with 7 nucleotides matching TRBD1. The CDR3 has 15 residues. CDR1 is MNHNY, CDR2 SVGAGI, per germline (reference sequence). V lost 5 bases and J lost 0; bases outside the gene matches: 4. The CDR3 DNA reads TGTGCCAGCAGTGGGGGGACAGTCTCTGGAAACACCATATATTTT. It translates to CASSGGTVSGNTIYF.

This rearrangement joins TRBV28 to TRBJ1-2; TRBD1 might be the D (6 bases). The CDR3 covers 15 residues. Trimming removed 2 bases at V and 1 base at J, with 11 bases between. The germline gives CDR1 MDHEN, CDR2 SYDVKM. CDR3 nucleotide sequence: TGTGCCAGCAGTTTACCCAGGGGCTATAACTATGGCTACACCTTC. This translates into CASSLPRGYNYGYTF.

The genes are TRBV5-1 and TRBJ1-3, with no clear D. The CDR3 extends over 15 amino acids. Trimming shortened V by 0 bases and J by 2 bases, and 9 bases separated the two germline ends. Germline V gene sequence: CDR1 SGHRS, CDR2 YFSETQ. The CDR3 protein is CASSLDGRAGNTIYF. CDR3 nucleotides: TGCGCCAGCAGCTTGGACGGGAGGGCTGGAAACACCATATATTTT.

The chain employs TRBV5-1 and TRBJ2-5; a possible D gene is TRBD1 (5 bases). The CDR3 sequence is 14 residues long. The germline gives CDR1 SGHRS, CDR2 YFSETQ. The V gene lost 0 bases and the J gene lost 0 bases, with 6 bases spanning the gap. The CDR3: CASSLGRDQETQYF. DNA for the CDR3: TGCGCCAGCAGCTTGGGCAGGGACCAAGAGACCCAGTACTTC.

The rearrangement joins TRBV6-5 to TRBJ2-6, with a weak D call TRBD2 (5 bases). Germline V CDR1 and CDR2: MNHEY, SVGAGI. CDR3 length equals 15 residues. V was pared by 5 bases and J by 1 base, with 9 bases between. DNA of the CDR3: TGTGCCAGCAGTAGACGGAGGTCTGGGGCCAACGTCCTGACTTTC. Protein product: CASSRRRSGANVLTF.

The V and J genes are TRBV5-4 and TRBJ1-2; unclear D gene. The CDR3 length is 13 residues. Germline loops: CDR1 SGHNT, CDR2 YYREEE (reference sequence). V was shortened by 10 bases and J by 4 bases, with 17 bases between the two germline ends. DNA of the CDR3: TGTGCCCAGTCAAAAGCCGGGGTCTATGGCTACACCTTC. Its translation: CAQSKAGVYGYTF.

The genes are TRBV3-1 (or the pseudogene TRBV3-2) and TRBJ2-5, with 10 bases matching TRBD2. CDR3 length: 15 amino acids. V trimming: 5 bases; J trimming: 2 bases; junction bases outside the gene matches: 5. CDR1 is LGHDT, CDR2 YNNKEL, per germline (reference sequence). In nucleotides, the CDR3 is TGTGCCAGCAGCGAAAAAGCGGGGGGGCAAGAGACCCAGTACTTC. Residues: CASSEKAGGQETQYF.

The chain links TRBV6-1 to TRBJ1-4; D possibly corresponds to TRBD1 (5 bases). CDR3 length equals 13 residues. Trimming cost V 8 bases and J 6 bases, with 13 bases left between them. Germline assignment: CDR1 MNHNS and CDR2 SASEGT. The CDR3 bases are TGTGCCAGCCAAGACGCCAGGGATGAAAAACTGTTTTTT. It codes for CASQDARDEKLFF.

The J gene is TRBJ1-1, the V gene TRBV29-1; TRBD1 matches 8 bases. The germline CDR1 and CDR2 sequences are SQVTM and ANQGSEA. The CDR3 covers 12 residues. V lost 7 bases, J lost 6 bases, and 7 bases stayed unmatched. Here the CDR3 reads CSGTQGGAEAFF. CDR3 DNA: TGCAGCGGTACACAGGGGGGAGCTGAAGCTTTCTTT.

V and J are TRBV19 and TRBJ1-4, with 10 positions matching TRBD1. Trimming removed 6 bases from V and 7 bases from J; junction bases left unmatched: 8. The CDR3 spans 15 residues. CDR1 and CDR2 from the germline V gene are LNHDA and SQIVND (reference sequence). CDR3 residues: CASSRSRDRGEKLFF. The DNA of the CDR3 is TGTGCCAGTAGCCGAAGTAGGGACAGGGGTGAAAAACTGTTTTTT.

V is TRBV7-6 and J is TRBJ1-1, with 10 positions matching TRBD1. CDR1 SGHVS and CDR2 FNYEAQ come from the germline V gene. The length of the CDR3 is 16 residues. V lost 5 bases to trimming and J lost 1 base; unmatched junction nucleotides: 7. CDR3: CASSRGTGARNTEAFF. The CDR3 DNA sequence: TGTGCCAGCAGCCGCGGGACAGGGGCCCGGAACACTGAAGCTTTCTTT.

V is TRBV3-1 (or the pseudogene TRBV3-2) and J is TRBJ2-5; TRBD2 matches 11 bases. The V and J ends lost 1 base and 5 bases, in that order; junction bases with no gene match: 6. CDR1 and CDR2 (germline): LGHDT, YNNKEL (reference sequence). This CDR3 region has 16 residues. In nucleotides, the CDR3 is TGTGCCAGCAGCCAAGTTCTTAGCGGGGGGGTGGAGACCCAGTACTTC. Translation: CASSQVLSGGVETQYF.

This chain joins TRBV24-1 and TRBJ1-5; 8 positions agree with TRBD1. The V segment lost 6 bases and the J segment 4 bases; nucleotides outside the gene matches: 4. Germline lookup yields CDR1 KGHDR and CDR2 SFDVKD. The CDR3 length is 14 residues. CDR3 protein: CATSTGGINQPQHF. The CDR3, as DNA: TGTGCCACCAGTACAGGGGGGATAAATCAGCCCCAGCATTTT.

The rearrangement uses TRBV2 and TRBJ1-1; no reliable D call. Germline values: CDR1 SNHLY, CDR2 FYNNEI. V lost 4 bases and J lost 4, with 10 bases in between. This CDR3 is built from 13 residues. CDR3 residues: CASSVAGSTEAFF. In DNA, the CDR3 is TGTGCCAGCAGTGTGGCAGGATCCACTGAAGCTTTCTTT.

The rearrangement uses TRBV18 and TRBJ1-2; 10 bases are shared with TRBD1. CDR1 KGHSH and CDR2 LQKENI come from the germline V gene. The CDR3 contains 15 residues. V dropped 0 bases and J dropped 2; count of bases not matched to a gene: 0. CDR3: CASSPPDRGNYGYTF. The CDR3 DNA sequence: TGTGCCAGCTCACCACCGGACAGGGGGAACTATGGCTACACCTTC. Variable domain in full (rest from reference TRBV18 and TRBJ1-2): NAGVMQNPRHLVRRRGQEARLRCSPMKGHSHVYWYRQLPEEGLKFMVYLQKENIIDESGMPKERFSAEFPKEGPSILRIQQVVRGDSAAYFCASSPPDRGNYGYTFGSGTRLTVV.

This clone was recorded only once. The CDR3 DNA follows: TGTGCCAGCAGTACCACCAGGGGATGGTACGAGCAGTACTTC. Encoded protein: CASSTTRGWYEQYF. V is TRBV27 and J is TRBJ2-7; maybe TRBD1 (6 bases). V lost 5 bases to trimming and J lost 4 bases, with 15 bases between them. The CDR3 contains 14 residues. The V gene's germline CDR1 is MNHEY and CDR2 SMNVEV (reference sequence).

The genes are TRBV6-5 and TRBJ1-1; maybe TRBD1 (5 bases). CDR3 length equals 14 residues. The germline V gene has CDR1 MNHEY and CDR2 SVGAGI. Deletions cut 6 bases from V and 4 bases from J, with 15 bases between. CDR3 loop: CASSRQTGFTEAFF. The CDR3 DNA follows: TGTGCCAGCAGCCGACAGACCGGTTTCACTGAAGCTTTCTTT.

The rearrangement joins TRBV19 to TRBJ1-5; D not resolved. CDR1 is LNHDA, CDR2 SQIVND, per germline (reference sequence). V was pared by 7 bases and J by 0 bases, with 16 bases between. The CDR3 runs 16 residues. CDR3 coding DNA: TGTGCCAGTAACGTCCCAGCGGCAGATAGCAATCAGCCCCAGCATTTT. Its protein product is CASNVPAADSNQPQHF.

The chain uses TRBV5-6 and TRBJ2-2, with D perhaps matching TRBD1 (5 bases). The V end was cut by 0 bases, the J end by 5 bases, with 14 bases between. The CDR3 runs 16 residues. CDR1 is SGHDT, CDR2 YYEEEE, per germline. The CDR3 coding sequence is TGTGCCAGCAGCTTGGATCCGGCCAGGGATACCGGGGAGCTGTTTTTT. This encodes CASSLDPARDTGELFF.

The rearrangement links TRBV5-4 to TRBJ2-7; D uncertain. CDR1 is SGHNT, CDR2 YYREEE, per germline (reference sequence). V dropped 4 bases and J dropped 4 bases, with 12 bases sitting between them. CDR3 length: 13 residues. The CDR3 here is CASSRPNNYEQYF. DNA for the CDR3: TGTGCCAGCAGCCGTCCAAACAATTACGAGCAGTACTTC.

V usage is TRBV2 and J usage is TRBJ2-2, with D possibly TRBD2 on 6 matching bases. The germline V and J ends were trimmed by 6 bases and 2 bases, with 13 bases remaining between them. Germline CDR1 SNHLY, CDR2 FYNNEI. The CDR3 runs 15 residues. CDR3 amino acids: CASRGSGFNTGELFF. CDR3 nucleotide sequence: TGTGCCAGCAGGGGGAGCGGGTTTAACACCGGGGAGCTGTTTTTT.